The following is a TCR beta chain sequence with its context. Its antigen is currently unknown. Generated by immunoSEQ multiplex PCR, the TCRdb table keeps only in-frame clones and is missing some. The data show tens of thousands of clones, 75% to 90% seen once. This entry belongs to a study of OX40 agonist ivuxolimab in advanced cancers. General study points: Mean expanded clone counts were higher in CD8+ than CD4+ T cells.

V shed 1 base and J shed 4 bases, with 21 bases lying between them. This CDR3 is built from 18 residues. The germline gives CDR1 SGHTA, CDR2 FQGTGA. V gene TRBV7-3 combines with J gene TRBJ2-3; D might be TRBD1 or TRBD2, each matching 6 bases. The source is an adult with an advanced solid tumor such as melanoma, head and neck, liver or kidney cancer. The sample here was CD4+ or CD8+ T cells sorted from blood, taken in a trial of the OX40 agonist ivuxolimab. This CDR3 is CASSLKRLLGGNADTQYF. The CDR3 coding sequence is TGTGCCAGCAGCTTAAAAAGACTTCTGGGGGGCAACGCAGATACGCAGTATTTT.